This T cell receptor (beta chain) emerged from a study of T cell responses to AZD1222 COVID-19 vaccine. Germline V gene data show CDR1 as ENHRY and CDR2 as SYGVKD. This CDR3 is built from 12 residues. The V end was cut by 3 bases, the J end by 6 bases, with 6 bases between. Data came from immunoSEQ multiplex PCR; TCRdb stores just in-frame clones and leaves some out. The data contain about 67,000 clones, around four fifths of them singletons. Sequencing was performed on peripheral blood, taken on day 0 of AZD1222 vaccination. The receptor's source is an adult in good health. The J gene is TRBJ2-1, the V gene TRBV10-3; unclear D gene. CDR3 loop: CAISDDSNEQFF. The CDR3 bases are TGTGCCATCAGTGACGACTCCAATGAGCAGTTCTTC.